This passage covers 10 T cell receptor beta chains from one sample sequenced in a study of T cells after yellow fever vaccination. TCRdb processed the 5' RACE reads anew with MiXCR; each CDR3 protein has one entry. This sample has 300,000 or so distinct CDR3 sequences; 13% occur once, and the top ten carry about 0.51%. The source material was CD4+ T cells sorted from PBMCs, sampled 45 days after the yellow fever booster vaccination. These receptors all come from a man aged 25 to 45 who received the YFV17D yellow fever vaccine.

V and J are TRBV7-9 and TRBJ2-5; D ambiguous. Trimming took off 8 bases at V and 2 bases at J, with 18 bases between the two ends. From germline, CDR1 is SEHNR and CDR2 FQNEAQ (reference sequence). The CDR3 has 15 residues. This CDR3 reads CASVAGSVRQETQYF. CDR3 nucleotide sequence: TGTGCCAGCGTTGCAGGTTCCGTAAGGCAAGAGACCCAGTACTTC.

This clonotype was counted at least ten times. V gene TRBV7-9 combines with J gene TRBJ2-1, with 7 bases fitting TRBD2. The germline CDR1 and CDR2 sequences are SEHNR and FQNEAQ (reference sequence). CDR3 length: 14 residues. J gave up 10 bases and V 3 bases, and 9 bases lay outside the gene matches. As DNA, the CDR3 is TGTGCCAGCAGCTTCAGTAGGGAGGGTGGCGAGCAGTTCTTC. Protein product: CASSFSREGGEQFF.

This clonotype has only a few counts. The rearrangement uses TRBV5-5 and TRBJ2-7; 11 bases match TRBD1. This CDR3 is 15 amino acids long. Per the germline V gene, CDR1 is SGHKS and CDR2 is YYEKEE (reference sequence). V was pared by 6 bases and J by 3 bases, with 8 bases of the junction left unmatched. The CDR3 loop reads CASIPGQGVYYEQYF. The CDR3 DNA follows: TGTGCCAGCATACCGGGACAGGGGGTTTACTACGAGCAGTACTTC. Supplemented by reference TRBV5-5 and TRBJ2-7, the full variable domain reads DAGVTQSPTHLIKTRGQQVTLRCSPISGHKSVSWYQQVLGQGPQFIFQYYEKEERGRGNFPDRFSARQFPNYSSELNVNALLLGDSALYLCASIPGQGVYYEQYFGPGTRLTVT.

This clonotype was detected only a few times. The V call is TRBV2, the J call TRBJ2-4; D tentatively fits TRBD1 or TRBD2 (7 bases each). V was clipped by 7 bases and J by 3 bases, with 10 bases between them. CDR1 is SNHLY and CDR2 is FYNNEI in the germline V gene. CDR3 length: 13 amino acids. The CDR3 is CASTGGVKNIQYF. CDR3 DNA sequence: TGTGCCAGCACAGGGGGGGTCAAAAACATTCAGTACTTC.

In DNA, the CDR3 is TGTGCCAGCAGTGGGAGGGCGTACAATGAGCAGTTCTTC. Its translation is CASSGRAYNEQFF. The chain couples TRBV6-1 to TRBJ2-1, with D possibly matching TRBD2 (6 bases). The CDR3 loop spans 13 amino acids. V was trimmed by 4 bases and J by 4 bases, leaving 8 bases between them. The germline V gene encodes CDR1 MNHNS and CDR2 SASEGT.

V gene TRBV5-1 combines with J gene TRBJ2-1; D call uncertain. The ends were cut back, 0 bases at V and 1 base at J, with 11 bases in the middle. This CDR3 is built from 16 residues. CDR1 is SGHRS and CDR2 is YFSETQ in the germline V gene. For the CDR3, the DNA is TGCGCCAGCAGCTTGGAGGGATTAAGTTCCTACAATGAGCAGTTCTTC. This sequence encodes CASSLEGLSSYNEQFF.

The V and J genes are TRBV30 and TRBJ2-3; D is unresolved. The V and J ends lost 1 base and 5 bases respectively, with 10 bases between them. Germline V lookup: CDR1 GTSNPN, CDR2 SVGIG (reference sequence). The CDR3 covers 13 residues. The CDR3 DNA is TGTGCCTGGAGTGAGAGGCGCGTAGATACGCAGTATTTT. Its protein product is CAWSERRVDTQYF.

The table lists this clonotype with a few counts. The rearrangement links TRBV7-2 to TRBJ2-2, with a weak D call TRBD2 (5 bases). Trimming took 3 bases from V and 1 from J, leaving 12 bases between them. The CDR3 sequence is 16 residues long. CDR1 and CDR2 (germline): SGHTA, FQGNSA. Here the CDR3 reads CASSFESSLNTGELFF. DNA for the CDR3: TGTGCCAGCAGCTTCGAGTCTAGCTTGAACACCGGGGAGCTGTTTTTT.

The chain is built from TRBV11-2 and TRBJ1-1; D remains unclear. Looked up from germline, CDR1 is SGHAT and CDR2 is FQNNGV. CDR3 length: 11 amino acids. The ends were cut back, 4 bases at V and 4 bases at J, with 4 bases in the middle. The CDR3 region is CASSYFTEAFF. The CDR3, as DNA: TGTGCCAGCAGCTACTTCACTGAAGCTTTCTTT.

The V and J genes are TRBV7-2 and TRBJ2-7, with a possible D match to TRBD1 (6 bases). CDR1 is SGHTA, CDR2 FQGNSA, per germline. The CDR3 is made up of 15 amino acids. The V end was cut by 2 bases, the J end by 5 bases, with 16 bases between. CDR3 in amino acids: CASSLKGGGKNEQYF. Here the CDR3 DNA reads TGTGCCAGCAGCTTAAAGGGTGGGGGCAAAAACGAGCAGTACTTC.